These 17 T cell receptor beta chains were all obtained from the same sample, sequenced in a study of T cell clones after liver transplantation. Clones were sequenced by immunoSEQ multiplex PCR, and TCRdb holds only the in-frame ones, with some missing. The table records fewer than 110,000 clones, 84% of them present only once. Sequencing was performed on CD4+ T cells from blood, taken 45 to 50 months after liver transplant. All receptors come from a human patient who received a liver transplant. The graft donor may account for some of the T cells.

The rearrangement joins TRBV5-1 to TRBJ2-2, with a tentative D call TRBD2 (6 bases). Germline CDR1 is SGHRS and CDR2 is YFSETQ. This CDR3 has 14 amino acids. The V gene lost 2 bases and the J gene lost 10 bases, with 15 bases spanning the gap. In DNA, the CDR3 is TGCGCCAGCAGCTTCGTGGGAGGCCCGGAGGAGCTGTTTTTT. Residues: CASSFVGGPEELFF.

This clone has a single count. The CDR3 region is CSGGGSTDTQYF. In DNA form, the CDR3 reads TGCAGCGGGGGGGGTAGCACAGATACGCAGTATTTT. J is TRBJ2-3 and V is TRBV29-1; 7 bases are shared with TRBD2. The CDR3 is made up of 12 amino acids. Germline CDR1 reads SQVTM; CDR2 reads ANQGSEA. The V gene end was trimmed by 7 bases and the J gene end by 0 bases; junction bases not matched to a gene: 1.

The rearrangement links TRBV5-1 to TRBJ1-4; D is uncertain. Germline V lookup: CDR1 SGHRS, CDR2 YFSETQ. There are 17 residues in the CDR3. V shed 4 bases and J shed 5 bases, with 21 bases lying between them. CDR3 amino acids: CASSQSFSKVSNEKLFF. CDR3 sequence (DNA): TGCGCCAGCAGCCAATCTTTCAGTAAGGTCTCAAATGAAAAACTGTTTTTT.

The V and J genes are TRBV7-9 and TRBJ2-3; possibly TRBD1 for D (6 bases). V lost 4 bases and J 1 base, leaving 12 bases between the germline ends. The germline CDR1 and CDR2 sequences are SEHNR and FQNEAQ (reference sequence). This CDR3 is 15 amino acids long. The CDR3 DNA is TGTGCCAGCAGCTCCGGGACAATGGGCACAGATACGCAGTATTTT. It yields the protein CASSSGTMGTDTQYF.

This clone was found once. The chain recombines TRBV9 with TRBJ2-3, with D tentatively TRBD2 (6 bases). The CDR3 totals 14 residues. Germline values: CDR1 SGDLS, CDR2 YYNGEE. V was pared by 0 bases and J by 3 bases, with 8 bases between. This chain's CDR3 is CASSVALATDTQYF. The DNA of the CDR3 is TGTGCCAGCAGCGTAGCTCTAGCGACAGATACGCAGTATTTT. Using reference TRBV9 and TRBJ2-3 for the parts outside the CDR3, the full variable domain is DSGVTQTPKHLITATGQRVTLRCSPRSGDLSVYWYQQSLDQGLQFLIQYYNGEERAKGNILERFSAQQFPDLHSELNLSSLELGDSALYFCASSVALATDTQYFGPGTRLTVL.

J is TRBJ1-4 and V is TRBV28, with 7 bases aligning to TRBD1. CDR3 length: 16 amino acids. The ends lost 2 bases at V and 2 bases at J; junction bases unmatched: 5. Per the germline V gene, CDR1 is MDHEN and CDR2 is SYDVKM. The CDR3 bases are TGTGCCAGCAGTTTACCCCGGACAGGTACTAATGAAAAACTGTTTTTT. This sequence encodes CASSLPRTGTNEKLFF. The variable domain in full, with the rest retrieved from reference TRBV28 and TRBJ1-4, is DVKVTQSSRYLVKRTGEKVFLECVQDMDHENMFWYRQDPGLGLRLIYFSYDVKMKEKGDIPEGYSVSREKKERFSLILESASTNQTSMYLCASSLPRTGTNEKLFFGSGTQLSVL.

Details on this clone: This sample also contains other DNA sequences that code for the same CDR3. V and J are TRBV27 and TRBJ1-6; D unclear. This CDR3 spans 13 amino acids. Trimming removed 1 base from V and 6 bases from J, with 4 bases in between. Germline V gene sequence: CDR1 MNHEY, CDR2 SMNVEV (reference sequence). CDR3 nucleotide sequence: TGTGCCAGCAGTTTATTGGGTAATTCACCCCTCCACTTT. Protein sequence: CASSLLGNSPLHF.

This chain uses TRBV7-2 with TRBJ2-3; D assignment may be TRBD1 or TRBD2 (6 bases each). Per the germline V gene, CDR1 is SGHTA and CDR2 is FQGNSA. This CDR3 is built from 17 residues. V was clipped by 2 bases and J by 0 bases, with 15 bases between them. The CDR3 DNA sequence: TGTGCCAGCAGCTTAAGCCTAGGGGGGTCTAGCACAGATACGCAGTATTTT. This encodes CASSLSLGGSSTDTQYF. The full variable domain, its missing parts supplied by reference TRBV7-2 and TRBJ2-3, is GAGVSQSPSNKVTEKGKDVELRCDPISGHTALYWYRQSLGQGLEFLIYFQGNSAPDKSGLPSDRFSAERTGGSVSTLTIQRTQQEDSAVYLCASSLSLGGSSTDTQYFGPGTRLTVL.

The gene calls are TRBV7-2 and TRBJ1-5; 7 nucleotides agree with TRBD1. The length of the CDR3 is 17 residues. CDR1 and CDR2 (germline): SGHTA, FQGNSA. The V segment lost 5 bases and the J segment 6 bases; nucleotides outside the gene matches: 16. In nucleotides, the CDR3 is TGTGCCAGCAGCCCGGCGGGGGTCCGACAGGGAGGTCAGCCCCAGCATTTT. It specifies CASSPAGVRQGGQPQHF.

In this sample, this clone turned up once. The chain joins TRBV6-5 to TRBJ2-3; D unclear. In germline, CDR1 is MNHEY, CDR2 SVGAGI. The CDR3 has 16 residues. V gave up 4 bases and J gave up 1 base, with 15 bases separating them. The CDR3 bases are TGTGCCAGCAGTTTCACTTCCAACAGAGGCACAGATACGCAGTATTTT. This codes for CASSFTSNRGTDTQYF.

The chain couples TRBV6-1 to TRBJ2-3, with 9 bases aligning to TRBD2. The CDR3 sequence is 16 residues long. Germline V gene data show CDR1 as MNHNS and CDR2 as SASEGT. V was clipped by 2 bases and J by 4 bases; unmatched bases: 7. The CDR3 DNA reads TGTGCCAGCAGTGAATTGTTAGCGGGAGCCCCAGATACGCAGTATTTT. Its protein product is CASSELLAGAPDTQYF.

V and J are TRBV5-6 and TRBJ2-7; 10 bases fit TRBD2. This CDR3 spans 15 amino acids. Germline V gene data show CDR1 as SGHDT and CDR2 as YYEEEE. J gave up 3 bases and V 5 bases, and 8 bases lay outside the gene matches. CDR3 protein: CASSTPGLALYEQYF. CDR3 nucleotide sequence: TGTGCCAGCAGTACGCCGGGACTAGCGCTCTACGAGCAGTACTTC.

V is TRBV27 and J is TRBJ2-5; 11 bases line up with TRBD2. This CDR3 spans 17 amino acids. Trimming took 5 bases from V and 4 from J; bases not matched to a gene: 12. Germline CDR1 MNHEY, CDR2 SMNVEV (reference sequence). CDR3 region: CASSTFPGLAAGETQYF. CDR3 sequence (DNA): TGTGCCAGCAGTACCTTTCCGGGACTAGCGGCGGGAGAGACCCAGTACTTC.

This chain uses TRBV6-1 with TRBJ2-1; D is unclear. In germline, CDR1 is MNHNS, CDR2 SASEGT. Trimming pared 7 bases from V and 0 bases from J, leaving 13 bases between. The CDR3 length is 15 residues. CDR3 coding DNA: TGTGCCAGCAATCTTGGCCAAAGCTCCTACAATGAGCAGTTCTTC. Translation gives CASNLGQSSYNEQFF.

This clone was picked up a small number of times. The chain uses TRBV19 and TRBJ2-1; D is undetermined. V lost 8 bases to trimming and J lost 3 bases, with 2 bases between them. CDR3 length: 10 amino acids. Germline V CDR1 and CDR2: LNHDA, SQIVND (reference sequence). Written as DNA, the CDR3 is TGTGCCAGTGGCTACAATGAGCAGTTCTTC. Amino acid sequence: CASGYNEQFF.

This chain connects TRBV18 to TRBJ2-7; D remains unclear. Germline assignment: CDR1 KGHSH and CDR2 LQKENI. V gave up 1 base and J gave up 6 bases, with 19 bases separating them. The CDR3 loop spans 16 amino acids. The CDR3 bases are TGTGCCAGCTCACCACGCCCGATGGGAATCACCCCCGAGCAGTACTTC. This translates into CASSPRPMGITPEQYF.

This clone was found a few times. In the same sample, other DNA sequences code for this CDR3. The V and J genes are TRBV18 and TRBJ1-4; unclear D gene. From germline, CDR1 is KGHSH and CDR2 LQKENI. Trimming took off 3 bases at V and 5 bases at J, with 7 bases between the two ends. CDR3 length: 13 residues. The CDR3 reads CASSPHPNEKLFF. Here the CDR3 DNA reads TGTGCCAGCTCACCGCACCCCAATGAAAAACTGTTTTTT.